This T cell receptor (beta chain) originates from a study of T cell responses to AZD1222 COVID-19 vaccine. Study-wide points: The sample set comprised mostly white British donors with more females, and clonal diversity was possibly underestimated.

Measured with immunoSEQ multiplex PCR; TCRdb has only the in-frame clones, and not every one. The data hold 130,000 to 150,000 clones, with roughly 90% observed a single time. This clone was found once. Its target is unknown. CDR3 length equals 13 residues. V lost 3 bases, J lost 2 bases, and 7 bases lay in between. The sequence came from an adult who received the MenACWY meningococcal vaccine as a control. The rearrangement links TRBV12-3 or TRBV12-4 to TRBJ1-1; D is ambiguous. This specimen was peripheral blood, taken 28 days after the second dose of the MenACWY control vaccine. Here the CDR3 DNA reads TGTGCCAGCAGTTTTTCAGCTAACACTGAAGCTTTCTTT. It encodes CASSFSANTEAFF.